The present T cell receptor beta chain was sequenced within a study of T-cell memory formation after mild COVID-19. MiXCR was run by TCRdb on the 5' RACE reads, yielding one entry per CDR3 protein. The data contain over 45,000 distinct CDR3 sequences, 25% to 30% of them singletons. Trimming cost V 5 bases and J 4 bases, with 10 bases left between them. This CDR3 is 13 amino acids long. CDR1 and CDR2 (germline): MNHEY, SMNVEV (reference sequence). The TCR sequence derives from a man in his late teens or twenties who had mild COVID-19 (a few samples of this study predate the infection). Cell type and time point are not known. Sequencing was performed on PBMCs or a T cell subset sorted from them (not recorded which). The chain has TRBV27 and TRBJ2-3, with D maybe TRBD1 (6 bases). The DNA of the CDR3 is TGTGCCAGCAGTCACCACAGGGCAGATACGCAGTATTTT. Its translation is CASSHHRADTQYF.